This TCR beta chain was retrieved from a study of blood T cell repertoires in COVID-19. In the study overall: The United States, Italy and Spain supplied acute and convalescent COVID-19 samples. Sample material is recorded as cDNA or gDNA derived from T cells, B-cell-depleted T cells, or PBMCs.

Original processing methods: Scientists estimated how many nucleated cells there were by amplifying reference gene primers. Assay: immunoSEQ multiplex PCR; the TCRdb copy retains only in-frame clones and omits some. V and J calls and clone size come straight from that table; D and trimming were deduced from the DNA. This table has 150,000 to 200,000 clones, approximately 84% appearing once. Trimming cost V 2 bases and J 5 bases, with 6 bases left between them. The germline V gene has CDR1 SGHTA and CDR2 FQGNSA. This CDR3 spans 12 amino acids. During active infection, Seattle patients enrolled and were then monitored through disease.

This clonotype was obtained from a woman of 80 years or more with COVID-19, enrolled during active disease. V and J are TRBV7-2 and TRBJ2-5; D is undetermined. The sequenced sample was peripheral blood. This chain's CDR3 is CASSLFRETQYF. The CDR3 DNA reads as TGTGCCAGCAGCTTATTCCGGGAGACCCAGTACTTC.